The entry below gives a single T cell receptor beta chain sequence along with its context. The target antigen is unknown. CDR3 length: 14 amino acids. Germline CDR1 and CDR2: MDHEN and SYDVKM. Trimming cost V 5 bases and J 0 bases, with 7 bases left between them. Profiling relied on immunoSEQ multiplex PCR, and the TCRdb table lists in-frame clones only, not all of them. The sample includes 250,000 to 300,000 clones, 90% to 95% of them seen just once. This sample was taken from a study of T cell responses to AZD1222 COVID-19 vaccine. General study findings and limits: White British people made up most donors, females outnumbered males, and clonal diversity was possibly underestimated. Scientists sampled the repertoires only once the peak T cell response had passed.

Material: peripheral blood, obtained 28 days after the second AZD1222 dose. This chain joins TRBV28 and TRBJ1-4, with D hard to call. The sequence was collected from an adult who received the AZD1222 COVID-19 vaccine. As DNA, the CDR3 is TGTGCCAGCAGTCTATATCCAACTAATGAAAAACTGTTTTTT. This codes for CASSLYPTNEKLFF.